The clone carrying this TCR beta chain was observed a few times. Its antigen remains unknown. These data are taken from a study of T cell repertoires in cytomegalovirus infection. Study-level background: CMV epitopes in the study were HLA-C-restricted (recently identified) and HLA-B-restricted (well studied).

One entry per CDR3 protein results from TCRdb running MiXCR on the reads. The table lists 200,000 to 250,000 distinct CDR3 sequences, 35% to 40% of them singletons. The CDR3 sequence is 14 residues long. Germline V lookup: CDR1 SGHTA, CDR2 FQGTGA. The V end was cut by 2 bases, the J end by 6 bases, with 14 bases between. Study-wide points: The ex vivo response was dominated by HLA-C-restricted CMV-specific TCR beta clonotypes. Individuals carrying CMV plus the relevant HLA were identified by cumulative frequency of public TCR beta families.

The sequence was obtained from a human donor in good health (CMV status not recorded). Some clones in this sample may be carry-over from other donors' samples. The chain employs TRBV7-3 and TRBJ2-7, with D possibly TRBD1 on 6 matching bases. The sequencing used CD8+ T cells from cultured PBMCs, collected from culture after CMV antigen stimulation. CDR3 nucleotide sequence: TGTGCCAGCAGCTTAGGGGCTGGGGGCGGCGAGCAGTACTTC. Its translation: CASSLGAGGGEQYF.